The 10 T cell receptor beta chains given below trace back to one sample, sequenced in a study of CD8+ T cells in alopecia areata. Extracted from the samples, RNA was reverse transcribed into cDNA to serve as the sequencing template. Data came from immunoSEQ multiplex PCR; TCRdb stores just in-frame clones and leaves some out. The sample lists some 150,000 clones; about 70% were seen once. Specimen: CD8+ T cells sorted from blood, collected at week 0. All receptors derive from a human donor with alopecia areata.

The chain joins TRBV2 to TRBJ2-3; D is possibly TRBD1 (6 bases). The CDR3 totals 18 residues. CDR1 SNHLY and CDR2 FYNNEI come from the germline V gene. The germline V and J ends were trimmed by 1 base and 2 bases, with 19 bases remaining between them. In nucleotides, the CDR3 is TGTGCCAGCAGTGAAGAGCACCCCACAGGGACCCACACAGATACGCAGTATTTT. Translating gives CASSEEHPTGTHTDTQYF.

This clone was recorded a few times. This rearrangement joins TRBV13 to TRBJ1-6; 8 nucleotides match TRBD1. CDR1 and CDR2 from the germline V gene are PRHDT and FYEKMQ (reference sequence). CDR3 length equals 13 residues. With V trimmed by 4 bases and J by 11 bases, 4 bases remained unmatched. CDR3 region: CASSSDRGTPLHF. The CDR3 DNA reads as TGTGCCAGCAGCTCAGACAGGGGTACACCCCTCCACTTT.

The gene calls are TRBV2 and TRBJ1-2; D gene uncertain. Germline assignment: CDR1 SNHLY and CDR2 FYNNEI. V was clipped by 5 bases and J by 5 bases, with 6 bases between them. The CDR3 is 11 amino acids. CDR3 nucleotide sequence: TGTGCCAGCAGTACGGGGTATGGCTACACCTTC. Protein sequence: CASSTGYGYTF.

This clone was found once. The chain combines TRBV23-1 with TRBJ2-5, with D hard to call. TRBV23-1 is classed as an ORF, of uncertain function. V was trimmed by 2 bases and J by 3 bases, leaving 7 bases between them. The CDR3 is made up of 13 amino acids. The CDR3 DNA reads TGCGCCAGCAGTCAAAGAGATAAAGAGACCCAGTACTTC. This translates into CASSQRDKETQYF.

The chain joins TRBV5-6 to TRBJ2-2; D uncertain. Germline-derived CDR1 and CDR2 are SGHDT and YYEEEE. The CDR3 loop spans 13 amino acids. V gave up 0 bases and J gave up 6 bases, with 6 bases separating them. CDR3 in amino acids: CASSLAAPGELFF. The CDR3 nucleotides are TGTGCCAGCAGCTTGGCAGCCCCCGGGGAGCTGTTTTTT.

The chain couples TRBV30 to TRBJ2-1; D remains unclear. Germline V gene lookup returns CDR1 GTSNPN and CDR2 SVGIG (reference sequence). The CDR3 runs 16 residues. V was cut by 3 bases and J by 1 base, with 16 bases left in between. The CDR3 DNA reads TGTGCCTGGAGCCTCCCCCGTGGCCCATCCTACAATGAGCAGTTCTTC. It is translated as CAWSLPRGPSYNEQFF.

The rearrangement links TRBV7-2 to TRBJ2-7; 10 nucleotides agree with TRBD2. V dropped 5 bases and J dropped 5; count of bases not matched to a gene: 6. CDR3 length equals 14 residues. The germline V gene has CDR1 SGHTA and CDR2 FQGNSA. The DNA for the CDR3 is TGTGCCAGCAGCCCTGGACTAGCGGTCCACGAGCAGTACTTC. Amino acids: CASSPGLAVHEQYF.

This chain uses TRBV30 with TRBJ2-2; D gene uncertain. CDR3 length: 13 residues. With 0 bases removed from V and 6 bases from J, the gap between germline ends came to 8 bases. Germline lookup yields CDR1 GTSNPN and CDR2 SVGIG (reference sequence). CDR3 region: CAWSVLAPGELFF. The CDR3 DNA follows: TGTGCCTGGAGTGTTTTGGCTCCCGGGGAGCTGTTTTTT.

The rearrangement links TRBV15 to TRBJ1-5; D uncertain. This CDR3 comprises 16 residues. Germline V gene lookup returns CDR1 LNHNV and CDR2 YYDKDF (reference sequence). Trimming cost V 0 bases and J 0 bases, with 9 bases left between them. DNA for the CDR3: TGTGCCACCAGCAGAGATAAATGGGCTAGCAATCAGCCCCAGCATTTT. It yields the protein CATSRDKWASNQPQHF.

The CDR3 DNA reads as TGTGCCAGCAGTCCTCCGGGACTAGCGGGGGTGGATACGCAGTATTTT. It specifies CASSPPGLAGVDTQYF. The chain employs TRBV2 and TRBJ2-3, with 14 bases that match TRBD2. V dropped 5 bases and J dropped 6; count of bases not matched to a gene: 7. From germline, CDR1 is SNHLY and CDR2 FYNNEI. The CDR3 totals 16 residues.